These 5 T cell receptor beta chains were sequenced from one sample in a study of beta chain features in type 1 diabetes. Study observations and caveats: Shortening of TCRB CDR3s, moderate but significant, appeared in all four CD4+ subsets of Type 1 diabetes patients.

These TCRs' antigens remain unknown. Expressed TCRB transcripts were sequenced because the entire RNA isolate underwent reverse transcription. Profiled with immunoSEQ multiplex PCR; TCRdb holds only in-frame clones, not every one. The data show roughly 290,000 clones, approximately 16% seen once. The source material was naive CD4+ T cells from blood. These receptor sequences come from a man between 18 and 29 years old with type 1 diabetes.

This chain links TRBV15 with TRBJ2-1; 8 bases align to TRBD1. Trimming cost V 6 bases and J 3 bases; bases outside gene matches: 13. Germline loops: CDR1 LNHNV, CDR2 YYDKDF (reference sequence). This CDR3 comprises 17 residues. The DNA for the CDR3 is TGTGCCACCAGACTAAGGGGACAGGCCCACTACTACAATGAGCAGTTCTTC. Its protein is CATRLRGQAHYYNEQFF.

V gene TRBV19 combines with J gene TRBJ1-5, with D perhaps TRBD1 (6 bases). Trimming shortened V by 5 bases and J by 7 bases, and 15 bases separated the two germline ends. The CDR3 is made up of 14 amino acids. Germline V gene sequence: CDR1 LNHDA, CDR2 SQIVND (reference sequence). The CDR3 DNA is TGTGCCAGTAGTCTTCAGGGGTCGGACCAGCCCCAGCATTTT. It yields the protein CASSLQGSDQPQHF.

This clone has more than one count but fewer than ten. J is TRBJ2-1 and V is TRBV2; 9 bases agree with TRBD2. This CDR3 has 12 amino acids. Per the germline V gene, CDR1 is SNHLY and CDR2 is FYNNEI. With V trimmed by 5 bases and J by 14 bases, 7 bases remained unmatched. The DNA of the CDR3 is TGTGCCAGCAGTCGACCGGGACTAGCCAAGTTCTTC. It encodes CASSRPGLAKFF.

This clone showed up just a few times. This chain uses TRBV2 with TRBJ1-2; the D gene is possibly TRBD1 (5 bases). Germline CDR1 reads SNHLY; CDR2 reads FYNNEI. Trimming took 6 bases from V and 7 from J, leaving 18 bases between them. This CDR3 contains 14 residues. CDR3 residues: CASSDTGGVSGYTF. DNA of the CDR3: TGTGCCAGCAGCGATACAGGTGGGGTCTCTGGCTACACCTTC.

The chain recombines TRBV6-1 with TRBJ1-3, with 9 positions matching TRBD1. Germline CDR1 and CDR2: MNHNS and SASEGT. Unmatched junction bases numbered 6, after V lost 5 bases and J lost 4 bases. The CDR3 covers 15 residues. Written as DNA, the CDR3 is TGTGCCAGCAGTACCGGGACAGGGCACGGAAACACCATATATTTT. This codes for CASSTGTGHGNTIYF.